These 20 T cell receptor beta chains were sequenced from one sample in a study of OX40 agonist ivuxolimab in advanced cancers. Repertoires were generated with immunoSEQ multiplex PCR, while TCRdb's copy carries only in-frame clones and drops some. Here the sample spans about 46,000 clones, about 91% being singletons. Sequencing used CD4+ or CD8+ T cells sorted from blood, obtained in a trial of the OX40 agonist ivuxolimab. The origin of the receptors is an adult with an advanced solid tumor such as melanoma, head and neck, liver or kidney cancer.

The rearrangement joins TRBV6-1 to TRBJ2-4, with D uncertain. The V end was cut by 7 bases, the J end by 8 bases, with 12 bases between. Germline-derived CDR1 and CDR2 are MNHNS and SASEGT. The CDR3 spans 12 residues. CDR3 DNA: TGTGCCAGCACTCCTGTTGGGGACATTCAGTACTTC. Its protein product is CASTPVGDIQYF.

Only a few counts were recorded for this clone. V usage is TRBV5-1 and J usage is TRBJ2-7; 10 bases align to TRBD1. V lost 4 bases and J lost 5; bases outside the gene matches: 9. Germline values: CDR1 SGHRS, CDR2 YFSETQ. CDR3 length: 15 residues. CDR3 DNA sequence: TGCGCCAGCAGCCAGGGGACAGGGGAAGGGGACGAGCAGTACTTC. This translates into CASSQGTGEGDEQYF. The whole variable domain, remainder taken from reference TRBV5-1 and TRBJ2-7, is KAGVTQTPRYLIKTRGQQVTLSCSPISGHRSVSWYQQTPGQGLQFLFEYFSETQRNKGNFPGRFSGRQFSNSRSEMNVSTLELGDSALYLCASSQGTGEGDEQYFGPGTRLTVT.

This clone was observed a handful of times. V usage is TRBV7-8 and J usage is TRBJ1-2; D unclear. Trimming shortened V by 0 bases and J by 8 bases, and 16 bases separated the two germline ends. The CDR3 covers 15 residues. Per germline, CDR1 SGHVS and CDR2 FQNEAQ. In DNA form, the CDR3 reads TGTGCCAGCAGCTTAGCGGTCTCCCCCCGGCTGGGCTACACCTTC. It encodes CASSLAVSPRLGYTF.

J is TRBJ2-7 and V is TRBV6-1; D is possibly TRBD2 (5 bases). The germline CDR1 and CDR2 sequences are MNHNS and SASEGT. The germline V and J ends were trimmed by 5 bases and 2 bases, with 7 bases remaining between them. The CDR3 is 12 amino acids. CDR3: CASSSGTYEQYF. As DNA, the CDR3 is TGTGCCAGCAGTAGCGGTACCTACGAGCAGTACTTC.

The chain joins TRBV2 to TRBJ2-3; the D gene is possibly TRBD2 (5 bases). The CDR3 has 14 amino acids. Germline V gives CDR1 SNHLY, CDR2 FYNNEI. Trimming pared 7 bases from V and 1 base from J, leaving 12 bases between. The CDR3 spells CASKDSLGTDTQYF. CDR3 in DNA: TGTGCCAGCAAGGACTCACTAGGCACAGATACGCAGTATTTT.

CDR3 DNA sequence: TGTGCCAGTAGTCAGGGGGACAGCAATCAGCCCCAGCATTTT. It translates to CASSQGDSNQPQHF. The chain links TRBV19 to TRBJ1-5; 7 bases fit TRBD1. In germline, CDR1 is LNHDA, CDR2 SQIVND (reference sequence). Unmatched junction bases numbered 2, after V lost 5 bases and J lost 1 base. The length of the CDR3 is 14 residues.

In this sample, this clone turned up a few times. V gene TRBV13 combines with J gene TRBJ2-7; 9 bases fit TRBD1. Trimming at V came to 2 bases and at J to 1 base, leaving 9 bases not matched to a gene. The V gene's germline CDR1 is PRHDT and CDR2 FYEKMQ (reference sequence). The CDR3 contains 17 residues. DNA for the CDR3: TGTGCCAGCAGCTTAAATCCGGGACAGGGAGAGTCCTACGAGCAGTACTTC. The encoded protein is CASSLNPGQGESYEQYF.

Of note for this clone: A far larger clone lies a single base away; this is likely a read error. This same CDR3 is encoded by further DNA sequences in the sample. The chain employs TRBV6-8 and TRBJ2-7, with D perhaps TRBD1 (6 bases). The germline V and J ends were trimmed by 3 bases and 5 bases, with 8 bases remaining between them. The CDR3 runs to 12 residues. CDR1 is MNHGY, CDR2 SAAAGT, per germline. CDR3 nucleotides: TGTGCCAGCAGTTATAACAGGGACGAGCAGTACTTC. Translated: CASSYNRDEQYF.

This clone was found once. The genes are TRBV19 and TRBJ2-3; tentative D call: TRBD2 (6 bases). Between the trimmed V and J ends, which lost 4 bases and 0 bases, there was a span of 11 bases. The length of the CDR3 is 15 residues. The germline V gene encodes CDR1 LNHDA and CDR2 SQIVND (reference sequence). The CDR3 DNA reads as TGTGCCAGTAGTAGGTTTGGGGGGAGCACAGATACGCAGTATTTT. It specifies CASSRFGGSTDTQYF.

The V gene is TRBV11-2, the J gene TRBJ2-5; 9 nucleotides line up with TRBD2. J was trimmed by 4 bases and V by 8 bases; bases with no gene match: 11. The length of the CDR3 is 15 residues. Germline CDR1 reads SGHAT; CDR2 reads FQNNGV. CDR3 loop: CASDFSGSEGETQYF. In DNA form, the CDR3 reads TGTGCCAGCGATTTTAGCGGGAGTGAGGGAGAGACCCAGTACTTC.

The V gene is TRBV13, the J gene TRBJ2-3; 9 bases map to TRBD2. V lost 5 bases to trimming and J lost 3 bases; unmatched junction nucleotides: 12. Germline assignment: CDR1 PRHDT and CDR2 FYEKMQ (reference sequence). The CDR3 extends over 17 amino acids. The CDR3 DNA sequence: TGTGCCAGCAGCATTACCCCAGCGGGAGGCTCTACAGATACGCAGTATTTT. It translates to CASSITPAGGSTDTQYF. The full variable domain, in which reference TRBV13 and TRBJ2-3 provide the parts outside the CDR3, is AAGVIQSPRHLIKEKRETATLKCYPIPRHDTVYWYQQGPGQDPQFLISFYEKMQSDKGSIPDRFSAQQFSDYHSELNMSSLELGDSALYFCASSITPAGGSTDTQYFGPGTRLTVL.

The V gene is TRBV4-3, the J gene TRBJ1-1; D is possibly TRBD1 (6 bases). Germline CDR1 is LGHNA and CDR2 is YSLEER. V lost 2 bases to trimming and J lost 0 bases, with 19 bases between them. The CDR3 length is 18 residues. The CDR3 sequence: CASSQRGAGENLNTEAFF. The CDR3 region has the DNA TGCGCCAGCAGCCAAAGAGGGGCAGGGGAAAATCTGAACACTGAAGCTTTCTTT.

The gene calls are TRBV25-1 and TRBJ2-1; the match to TRBD1 covers 7 bases. After removal of 1 base from V and 4 bases from J, the junction contained 13 bases not matched to a gene. Germline V CDR1 and CDR2: MGHDK, SYGVNS. The CDR3 loop spans 18 amino acids. CDR3 in amino acids: CASSEFTNRDSSYNEQFF. For the CDR3, the DNA is TGTGCCAGCAGTGAATTCACGAACCGGGACAGCTCGTACAATGAGCAGTTCTTC.

The rearrangement joins TRBV19 to TRBJ2-7; 8 bases line up with TRBD1. This CDR3 spans 14 amino acids. Per germline, CDR1 LNHDA and CDR2 SQIVND (reference sequence). Trimming at V came to 5 bases and at J to 1 base, leaving 4 bases not matched to a gene. The CDR3 protein is CASSPWTGSYEQYF. The CDR3 nucleotides read TGTGCCAGTAGTCCCTGGACAGGGTCCTACGAGCAGTACTTC.

V and J are TRBV19 and TRBJ1-6, with D possibly being TRBD1 (6 bases). CDR1 and CDR2 from the germline V gene are LNHDA and SQIVND (reference sequence). This CDR3 has 16 amino acids. V lost 1 base to trimming and J lost 3 bases, with 10 bases between them. CDR3: CASSIAGGFYNSPLHF. The CDR3 region has the DNA TGTGCCAGTAGTATAGCTGGGGGCTTCTATAATTCACCCCTCCACTTT.

The chain employs TRBV7-9 and TRBJ1-2; 11 bases map to TRBD1. Germline CDR1 and CDR2: SEHNR and FQNEAQ (reference sequence). The CDR3 has 15 amino acids. The V gene end was trimmed by 5 bases and the J gene end by 6 bases; junction bases not matched to a gene: 8. CDR3 in DNA: TGTGCCAGCAGCCAGGACAGGGGGCGCCCCGATGGCTACACCTTC. Translation gives CASSQDRGRPDGYTF. Filled out from reference TRBV7-9 and TRBJ1-2, the complete variable domain reads DTGVSQNPRHKITKRGQNVTFRCDPISEHNRLYWYRQTLGQGPEFLTYFQNEAQLEKSRLLSDRFSAERPKGSFSTLEIQRTEQGDSAMYLCASSQDRGRPDGYTFGSGTRLTVV.

The chain links TRBV7-6 to TRBJ2-1; 11 nucleotides agree with TRBD2. The junction had 6 bases not matched to a gene; V was cut back by 5 bases and J by 6 bases. Germline CDR1 and CDR2: SGHVS and FNYEAQ. The CDR3 is made up of 15 amino acids. The CDR3 DNA is TGTGCCAGCAGCCATAGCGGGGGGGCGGGCAATGAGCAGTTCTTC. Protein sequence: CASSHSGGAGNEQFF.

This rearrangement joins TRBV20-1 to TRBJ1-2; D perhaps matches TRBD1 (5 bases). The CDR3 sequence is 10 residues long. Per germline, CDR1 DFQATT and CDR2 SNEGSKA (reference sequence). V was clipped by 1 base and J by 8 bases, with 5 bases between them. The CDR3 DNA follows: TGCAGTGCTAGAGGGGACGGCTACACCTTC. The encoded protein is CSARGDGYTF.

The chain combines TRBV9 with TRBJ2-1; no definite D call. Germline V gives CDR1 SGDLS, CDR2 YYNGEE. The CDR3 contains 13 residues. The V gene lost 0 bases and the J gene lost 7 bases, with 8 bases spanning the gap. The CDR3 loop reads CASSVADNNEQFF. The CDR3, as DNA: TGTGCCAGCAGCGTAGCTGATAATAATGAGCAGTTCTTC.

The V and J genes are TRBV28 and TRBJ1-1; D is possibly TRBD1 (6 bases). Germline loops: CDR1 MDHEN, CDR2 SYDVKM. The CDR3 is made up of 14 amino acids. Trimming removed 5 bases from V and 4 bases from J, with 14 bases in between. The CDR3 region is CASSPRGDATEAFF. In nucleotides, the CDR3 is TGTGCCAGCAGTCCCAGGGGAGACGCCACTGAAGCTTTCTTT.